Here is one T cell receptor (beta chain) with its context. CDR1 and CDR2 (germline): SGHTA, FQGNSA. The CDR3 extends over 19 amino acids. V lost 2 bases, J lost 1 base, and 13 bases stayed unmatched. As processed by the authors: The authors estimated nucleated cell counts from reference gene primer amplification. The protocol was immunoSEQ multiplex PCR, while the TCRdb copy is restricted to in-frame clones and leaves out a portion. D and trimming were read from the DNA, whereas the V and J calls and clone size are those reported in that table. Of 250,000 to 400,000 clones listed, about 92% are singletons. These data originate in a study of blood T cell repertoires in COVID-19.

Sequencing was done on a sample of PBMCs or T cells enriched from blood (not recorded which). The sequence derives from a man aged 55 to 70 who had recovered from COVID-19. V gene TRBV7-2 combines with J gene TRBJ2-1; 8 positions agree with TRBD1. CDR3 bases: TGTGCCAGCAGCTTAACCGGGACAGGTCTCCCAGGGTCCTACAATGAGCAGTTCTTC. It encodes CASSLTGTGLPGSYNEQFF.